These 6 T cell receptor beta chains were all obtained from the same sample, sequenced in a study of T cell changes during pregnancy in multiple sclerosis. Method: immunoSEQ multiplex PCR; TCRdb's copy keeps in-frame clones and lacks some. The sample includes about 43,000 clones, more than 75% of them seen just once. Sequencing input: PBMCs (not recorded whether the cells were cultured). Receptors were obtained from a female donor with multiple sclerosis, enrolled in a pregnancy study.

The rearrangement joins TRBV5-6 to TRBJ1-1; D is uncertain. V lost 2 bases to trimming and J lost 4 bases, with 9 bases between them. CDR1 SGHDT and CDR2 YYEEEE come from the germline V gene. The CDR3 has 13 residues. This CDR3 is CASSFRGSTEAFF. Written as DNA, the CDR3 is TGTGCCAGCAGCTTCCGAGGGAGCACTGAAGCTTTCTTT.

DNA of the CDR3: TGTGCCAGCAGTCGACAACAGGGAAACTACGAGCAGTACTTC. Protein sequence: CASSRQQGNYEQYF. The V call is TRBV11-2, the J call TRBJ2-7, with D possibly TRBD1 on 6 matching bases. This CDR3 has 14 amino acids. CDR1 SGHAT and CDR2 FQNNGV come from the germline V gene. Trimming shortened V by 6 bases and J by 3 bases, and 15 bases separated the two germline ends.

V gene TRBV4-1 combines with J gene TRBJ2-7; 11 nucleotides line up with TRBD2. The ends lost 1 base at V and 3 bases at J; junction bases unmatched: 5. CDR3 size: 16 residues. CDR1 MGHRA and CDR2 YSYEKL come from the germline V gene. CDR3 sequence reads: CASSQGGLAGSYEQYF. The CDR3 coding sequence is TGCGCCAGCAGCCAAGGAGGACTAGCGGGCAGCTACGAGCAGTACTTC.

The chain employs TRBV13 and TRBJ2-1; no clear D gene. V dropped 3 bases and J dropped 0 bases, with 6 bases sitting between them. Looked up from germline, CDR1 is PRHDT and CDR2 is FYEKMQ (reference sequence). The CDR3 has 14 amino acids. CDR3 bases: TGTGCCAGCAGCTTGTCCGGCTCCTACAATGAGCAGTTCTTC. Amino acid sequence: CASSLSGSYNEQFF.

CDR3 loop: CASSSRGGGSDTQYF. CDR3 DNA sequence: TGTGCCAGCAGTTCAAGGGGCGGCGGGTCAGATACGCAGTATTTT. The chain combines TRBV6-6 with TRBJ2-3; TRBD1 or TRBD2 may be the D gene (5 bases each). The CDR3 has 15 residues. The germline gives CDR1 MNHNY, CDR2 SVGAGI (reference sequence). Trimming stripped 4 bases from V and 4 bases from J, with 15 bases between.

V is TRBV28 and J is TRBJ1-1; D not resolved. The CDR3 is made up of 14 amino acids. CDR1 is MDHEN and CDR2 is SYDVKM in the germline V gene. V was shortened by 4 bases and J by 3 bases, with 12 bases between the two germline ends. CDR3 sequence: CASSYPKPDTEAFF. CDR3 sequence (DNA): TGTGCCAGCAGTTATCCTAAGCCAGACACTGAAGCTTTCTTT.